Listed below are T cell receptor beta chains from one sample, sequenced in a study of T-cell memory formation after mild COVID-19. TCRdb redid the calling of the 5' RACE reads with MiXCR, one entry per CDR3 protein. The data show almost 550,000 distinct CDR3 sequences, around 21% seen once. Input material: PBMCs or a T cell subset sorted from them (not recorded which). These receptors came from an adult woman who had mild COVID-19 (a few samples of this study predate the infection). Cell type and time point are not known. Each CDR3 is given with its conserved first and last residue. Fields, in order: J gene, V gene, clone size, CDR3 protein. Some rows have no size entry. The others give once, few or many, or a class for an expanded clone.

TRBJ2-5 | TRBV29-1 | NA | CSVGAGGPGETQYF
TRBJ2-5 | TRBV29-1 | NA | CSWGPSQETQYF
TRBJ1-1 | TRBV9 | few | CASSVDGDTEAFF
TRBJ2-3 | TRBV24-1 | NA | CATSAAGTDTQYF
TRBJ2-3 | TRBV4-1 | few | CASSQDNEGSSTDTQYF
TRBJ2-2 | TRBV4-2 | NA | CASSPGREAGELFF
TRBJ2-3 | TRBV6-5 | NA | CASKVGGGTDTQYF
TRBJ1-5 | TRBV27 | few | CASSRDSLSNQPQHF
TRBJ2-2 | TRBV5-1 | NA | CASSLAARRYTGELFF
TRBJ2-7 | TRBV20-1 | NA | CSARVRDNSYEQYF
TRBJ2-7 | TRBV11-2 | few | CASSLNEQYF
TRBJ1-6 | TRBV27 | NA | CASSSGQGSYNSPLHF
TRBJ2-7 | TRBV6-5 | NA | CASSYSNRDYEQYF
TRBJ2-2 | TRBV6-5 | few | CASSYSEVLPGELFF
TRBJ2-7 | TRBV4-2 | NA | CASSQAIRSYEQYF
TRBJ2-7 | TRBV12-3/TRBV12-4 | NA | CASSLGGLLSYEQYF
TRBJ2-7 | TRBV4-3 | few | CASSQVGTGGEEQYF
TRBJ1-2 | TRBV7-8 | few | CASNEDRGRLNGYTF
TRBJ1-2 | TRBV6-5 | few | CASSWGQGGYTF
TRBJ2-6 | TRBV7-9 | few | CASSPAPSGANVLTF
TRBJ2-3 | TRBV7-9 | few | CASSLGLRDTQYF
TRBJ2-1 | TRBV27 | few | CASSLGVAGGSYNEQFF
TRBJ2-1 | TRBV20-1 | NA | CSARDGTARTYNEQFF
TRBJ1-2 | TRBV12-3/TRBV12-4 | NA | CASSSQTGGTF
TRBJ2-2 | TRBV9 | NA | CASSPGTVYTGELFF
TRBJ1-2 | TRBV29-1 | NA | CSAGDRGQYGYTF
TRBJ1-1 | TRBV6-5 | NA | CASSYPTGNEAFF
TRBJ2-1 | TRBV6-1 | NA | CASSERWATEQFF
TRBJ1-1 | TRBV15 | few | CASLLETGTEAFF
TRBJ2-7 | TRBV29-1 | NA | CSVTGPHYEQYF
TRBJ2-2 | TRBV9 | NA | CASSVLGSGRDSYPTGELFF
TRBJ2-7 | TRBV4-2 | few | CASSQGVAGEPYEQYF
TRBJ2-7 | TRBV7-9 | few | CASSFSHRDRSYEQYF
TRBJ2-1 | TRBV15 | NA | CATSREVGGGAQQFF
TRBJ2-1 | TRBV6-5 | few | CASSNPGGAYNEQFF
TRBJ1-2 | TRBV6-2/TRBV6-3 | NA | CASRWPGPRYGYTF
TRBJ2-7 | TRBV12-3/TRBV12-4 | NA | CASSLLSETYEQYF
TRBJ2-7 | TRBV5-1 | NA | CASSLRQGGPLDVEDEQYF
TRBJ1-3 | TRBV5-1 | NA | CASSLTGHGNTIYF
TRBJ2-1 | TRBV18 | NA | CASSPIGVAGGQNEQFF
TRBJ2-1 | TRBV9 | few | CASRADGSRGDEQFF
TRBJ2-5 | TRBV20-1 | few | CSAADWQQETQYF
TRBJ2-3 | TRBV2 | few | CASRLGTSGRADTQYF
TRBJ1-2 | TRBV29-1 | NA | CRVMHRHGYTF
TRBJ2-1 | TRBV20-1 | few | CSVAPALQSYNEQFF
TRBJ2-3 | TRBV29-1 | few | CSVERTPGDTDTQYF
TRBJ1-1 | TRBV7-2 | NA | CASSLLRTGGTEAFF
TRBJ1-5 | TRBV7-9 | few | CASSSGTGGDQPQHF
TRBJ1-1 | TRBV3-1 | NA | CASSPVVNTEAFF
TRBJ2-2 | TRBV5-1 | NA | CASSFRQGGSTGELFF
TRBJ2-2 | TRBV15 | many | CATSRVLGPGELFF
TRBJ2-3 | TRBV10-3 | few | CATGTAGDTQYF
TRBJ2-3 | TRBV5-1 | NA | CASSMSDTQYF